A selection of T cell receptor beta chains follows, all from one sample in a study of cytomegalovirus exposure and HLA in healthy donors. The repertoire was sequenced with immunoSEQ multiplex PCR; TCRdb's copy has only in-frame clones and lacks some. The data show 150,000 to 200,000 clones, around 67% seen once. Sequences were obtained from PBMCs. The receptors shown here come from a woman between 18 and 30 years old in good health and CMV-seropositive. CDR3s leave out the opening cysteine and the closing phenylalanine or tryptophan. A D gene is named only where the DNA matches it firmly.

TRBJ2-7 | TRBV28 | . | ASSFRGTTYEQY
TRBJ2-7 | TRBV27 | TRBD2 | ASSSRTSGSAYEQY
TRBJ2-5 | TRBV30 | TRBD2 | AWSPGRAGQETQY
TRBJ2-3 | TRBV7-9 | . | ASSAAGTDTQY
TRBJ2-7 | TRBV7-6 | . | ASSPSGLSYEQY
TRBJ2-1 | TRBV5-4 | . | ASSPQSGGINEQF
TRBJ2-7 | TRBV19 | TRBD2 | ASSSGRLSYEQY
TRBJ1-2 | TRBV4-1 | TRBD1 | ASSHPDRGRYGYT
TRBJ2-7 | TRBV4-2 | TRBD2 | ASSQLAGNRYEQY
TRBJ2-5 | TRBV19 | . | ASSMDNQETQY
TRBJ2-2 | TRBV6-5 | TRBD1 | ASRAGTGVQRELF
TRBJ2-1 | TRBV7-9 | . | ASSLQRGMGGGFNEQF
TRBJ1-2 | TRBV30 | . | AWSVEGDGYT
TRBJ2-1 | TRBV2 | . | ASTAGDKAGEQF
TRBJ1-5 | TRBV23-1 | TRBD1 | ASSQSDRDDQPQH
TRBJ2-5 | TRBV28 | TRBD1 | ASNSGGAETQY
TRBJ1-1 | TRBV27 | . | ASWARGGAEAF
TRBJ2-6 | TRBV4-2 | TRBD1 | ASSPTGGSGANVLT
TRBJ1-5 | TRBV9 | . | ASSVGERQPQH
TRBJ2-7 | TRBV29-1 | . | SVGEGFPGGDEQY
TRBJ2-1 | TRBV19 | . | ASSIGQGIIEQF
TRBJ2-5 | TRBV10-3 | TRBD2 | AISASGTQY
TRBJ2-7 | TRBV5-4 | TRBD2 | ASRLAGGYEQY
TRBJ2-3 | TRBV7-9 | . | ASSFELLPPY
TRBJ1-2 | TRBV6-1 | . | ASSGVGGKDYGYT
TRBJ2-3 | TRBV27 | . | ASSLSGLGHNLRQY
TRBJ2-2 | TRBV4-3 | . | ASSSGLSGELF
TRBJ1-4 | TRBV11-2 | . | ASSLLSDEKLF
TRBJ2-1 | TRBV7-2 | TRBD1 | ASSQGTVSYNEQF
TRBJ2-1 | TRBV18 | . | ASSPRSGNEQF
TRBJ2-7 | TRBV7-2 | . | ASSKPGDSYEQY
TRBJ2-3 | TRBV11-2 | . | ASSSNSLKDKASTDTQY
TRBJ1-1 | TRBV7-3 | TRBD1 | ASRTGVNTEAF
TRBJ2-7 | TRBV4-1 | TRBD1 | ASSQGQGGYYEQY
TRBJ2-2 | TRBV5-4 | . | ASSAQEFNTGELF
TRBJ2-5 | TRBV18 | . | ASSPGGLQETQY
TRBJ2-7 | TRBV19 | . | ASSMVGGNTYEQY
TRBJ2-2 | TRBV27 | TRBD1 | ASRTRQGAGGELF
TRBJ2-7 | TRBV19 | . | ASSIVGAVYEQY
TRBJ1-1 | TRBV28 | . | ASSLIGNTEAF
TRBJ2-7 | TRBV7-3 | . | ASSPNAGTLAYEQY